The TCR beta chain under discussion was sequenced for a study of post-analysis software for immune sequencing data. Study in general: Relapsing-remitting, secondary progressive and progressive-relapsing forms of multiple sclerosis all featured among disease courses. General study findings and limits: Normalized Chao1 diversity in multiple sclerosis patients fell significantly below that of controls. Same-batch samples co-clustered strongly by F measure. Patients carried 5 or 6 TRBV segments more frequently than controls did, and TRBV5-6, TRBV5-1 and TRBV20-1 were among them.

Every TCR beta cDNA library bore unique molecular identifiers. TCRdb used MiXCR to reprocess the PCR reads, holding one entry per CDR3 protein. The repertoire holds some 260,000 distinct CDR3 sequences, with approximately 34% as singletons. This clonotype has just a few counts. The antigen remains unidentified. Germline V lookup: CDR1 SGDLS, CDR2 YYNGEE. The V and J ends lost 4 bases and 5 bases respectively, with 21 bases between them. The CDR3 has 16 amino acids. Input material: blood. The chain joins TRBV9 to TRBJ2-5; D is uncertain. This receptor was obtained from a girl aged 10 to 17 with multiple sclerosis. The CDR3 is CASSHPRTEGQETQYF. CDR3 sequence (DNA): TGTGCCAGCAGCCATCCTCGGACGGAAGGGCAGGAGACCCAGTACTTC.